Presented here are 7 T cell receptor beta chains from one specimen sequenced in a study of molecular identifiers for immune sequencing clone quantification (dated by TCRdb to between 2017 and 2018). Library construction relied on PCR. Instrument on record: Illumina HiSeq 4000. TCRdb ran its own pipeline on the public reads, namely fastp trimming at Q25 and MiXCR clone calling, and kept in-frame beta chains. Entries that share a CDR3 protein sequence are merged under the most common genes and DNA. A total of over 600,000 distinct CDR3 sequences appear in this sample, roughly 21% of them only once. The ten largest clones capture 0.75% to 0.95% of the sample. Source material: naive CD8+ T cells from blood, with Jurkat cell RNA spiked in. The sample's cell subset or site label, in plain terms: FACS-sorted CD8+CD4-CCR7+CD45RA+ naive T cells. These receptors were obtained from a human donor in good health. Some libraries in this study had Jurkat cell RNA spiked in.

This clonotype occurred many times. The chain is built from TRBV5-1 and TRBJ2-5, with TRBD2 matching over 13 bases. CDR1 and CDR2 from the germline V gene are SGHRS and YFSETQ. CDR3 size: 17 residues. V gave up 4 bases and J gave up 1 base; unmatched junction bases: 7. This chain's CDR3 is CASSRRGLAGIQETQYF. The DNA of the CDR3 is TGCGCCAGCAGCAGAAGGGGACTAGCGGGAATCCAAGAGACCCAGTACTTC.

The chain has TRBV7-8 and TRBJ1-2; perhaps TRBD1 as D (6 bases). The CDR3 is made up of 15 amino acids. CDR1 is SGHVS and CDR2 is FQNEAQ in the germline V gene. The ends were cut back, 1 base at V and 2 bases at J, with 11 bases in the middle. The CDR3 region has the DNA TGTGCCAGCAGCTTAGTGGGGGCAGCCAACTATGGCTACACCTTC. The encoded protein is CASSLVGAANYGYTF.

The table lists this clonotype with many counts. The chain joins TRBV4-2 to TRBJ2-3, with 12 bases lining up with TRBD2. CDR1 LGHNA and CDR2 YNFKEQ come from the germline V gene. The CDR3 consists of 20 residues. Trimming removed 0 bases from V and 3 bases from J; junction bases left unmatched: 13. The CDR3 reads CASSQEVLAGGPLVTDTQYF. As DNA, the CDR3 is TGTGCCAGCAGCCAAGAAGTCCTAGCGGGAGGGCCTTTGGTAACAGATACGCAGTATTTT.

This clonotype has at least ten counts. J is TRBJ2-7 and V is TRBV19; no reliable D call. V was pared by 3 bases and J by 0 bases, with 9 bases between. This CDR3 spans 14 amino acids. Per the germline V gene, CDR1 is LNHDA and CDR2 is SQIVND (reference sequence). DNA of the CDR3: TGTGCCAGTAGTATGGGGTTCGCCTCCTACGAGCAGTACTTC. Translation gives CASSMGFASYEQYF.

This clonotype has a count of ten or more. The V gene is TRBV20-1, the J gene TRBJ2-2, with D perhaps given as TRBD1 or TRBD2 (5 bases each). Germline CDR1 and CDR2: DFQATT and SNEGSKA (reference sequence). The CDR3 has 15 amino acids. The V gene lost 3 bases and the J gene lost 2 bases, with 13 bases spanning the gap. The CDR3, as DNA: TGCAGTGCTAGTTATGAACGGGGCAACACCGGGGAGCTGTTTTTT. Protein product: CSASYERGNTGELFF.

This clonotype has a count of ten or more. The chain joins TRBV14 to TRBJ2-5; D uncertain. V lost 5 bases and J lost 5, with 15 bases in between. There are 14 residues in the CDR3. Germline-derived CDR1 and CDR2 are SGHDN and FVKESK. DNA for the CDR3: TGTGCCAGCAGCTTCGGACGGTTGGCGGAGACCCAGTACTTC. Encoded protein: CASSFGRLAETQYF. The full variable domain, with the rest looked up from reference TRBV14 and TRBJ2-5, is EAGVTQFPSHSVIEKGQTVTLRCDPISGHDNLYWYRRVMGKEIKFLLHFVKESKQDESGMPNNRFLAERTGGTYSTLKVQPAELEDSGVYFCASSFGRLAETQYFGPGTRLLVL.

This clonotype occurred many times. In DNA, the CDR3 is TGTGCCAGCAGCCCGACAGGGAGCCCCTACGAGCAGTACTTC. This encodes CASSPTGSPYEQYF. V usage is TRBV7-9 and J usage is TRBJ2-7; TRBD1 aligns across 7 bases. The CDR3 extends over 14 amino acids. After removal of 5 bases from V and 2 bases from J, the junction contained 6 bases not matched to a gene. Germline V gene data show CDR1 as SEHNR and CDR2 as FQNEAQ (reference sequence).